This T cell receptor beta chain was retrieved from a study of blood T cell repertoires in COVID-19. Generated by immunoSEQ multiplex PCR, the TCRdb table keeps only in-frame clones and is missing some. There are some 330,000 clones in the sample; roughly four fifths occur only once, and approximately 5.4% lies in the top ten. Germline values: CDR1 GTSNPN, CDR2 SVGIG (reference sequence). This CDR3 has 16 amino acids. V was clipped by 0 bases and J by 4 bases, with 16 bases between them. Participants spanned ages about 18 to 90 years and resided in about two dozen US areas. Material for sequencing was PBMCs or T cells enriched from blood (not recorded which). This sequence originates from a woman aged 45-60 years who had recovered from COVID-19. The V and J genes are TRBV30 and TRBJ1-3; D not certain. CDR3 coding DNA: TGTGCCTGGAGTGTACGGTCTCGGGGTGTGGGAAACACCATATATTTT. It is translated as CAWSVRSRGVGNTIYF. Combining the CDR3 with reference TRBV30 and TRBJ1-3 gives the whole variable domain SQTIHQWPATLVQPVGSPLSLECTVEGTSNPNLYWYRQAAGRGLQLLFYSVGIGQISSEVPQNLSASRPQDRQFILSSKKLLLSDSGFYLCAWSVRSRGVGNTIYFGEGSWLTVV.